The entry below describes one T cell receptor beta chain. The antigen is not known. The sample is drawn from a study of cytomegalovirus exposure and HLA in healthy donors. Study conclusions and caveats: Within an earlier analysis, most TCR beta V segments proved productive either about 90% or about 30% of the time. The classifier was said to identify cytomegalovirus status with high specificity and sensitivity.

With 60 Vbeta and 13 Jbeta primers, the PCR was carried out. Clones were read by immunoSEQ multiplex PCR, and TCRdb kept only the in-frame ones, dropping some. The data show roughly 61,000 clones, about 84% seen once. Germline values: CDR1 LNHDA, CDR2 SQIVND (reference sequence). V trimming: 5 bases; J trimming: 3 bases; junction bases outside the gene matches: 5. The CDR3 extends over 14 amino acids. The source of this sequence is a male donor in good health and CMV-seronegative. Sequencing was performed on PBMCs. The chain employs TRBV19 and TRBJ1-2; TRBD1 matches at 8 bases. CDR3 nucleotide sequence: TGTGCCAGTAGTTTCCCGGACAGGGACTATGGCTACACCTTC. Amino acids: CASSFPDRDYGYTF. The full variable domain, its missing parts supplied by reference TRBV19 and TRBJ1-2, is DGGITQSPKYLFRKEGQNVTLSCEQNLNHDAMYWYRQDPGQGLRLIYYSQIVNDFQKGDIAEGYSVSREKKESFPLTVTSAQKNPTAFYLCASSFPDRDYGYTFGSGTRLTVV.